Detailed here is one T cell receptor beta chain. What it recognizes is unknown. A single record per CDR3 protein comes from TCRdb applying MiXCR to the 5' RACE reads. Among 150,000 to 200,000 distinct CDR3 sequences, roughly 13% were seen once, and the ten largest hold 11%. The data stem from a study of CD8 T cells in ankylosing spondylitis. Study-level results: Seemingly characteristic of ankylosing spondylitis blood was a TCR beta motif consisting of several highly homologous variants. Disease-linked clones were reportedly significantly enriched in matched ankylosing spondylitis synovial fluid.

Germline V gene lookup returns CDR1 SGHRS and CDR2 YFSETQ. V lost 4 bases and J 1 base, leaving 8 bases between the germline ends. The CDR3 extends over 13 amino acids. Specimen: blood, either unsorted or a sorted T cell fraction (not recorded which). The V gene is TRBV5-1, the J gene TRBJ1-1, with unresolved D. The receptor was derived from a female donor with ankylosing spondylitis or in good health (not recorded which). This CDR3 reads CASSHGKNTEAFF. For the CDR3, the DNA is TGCGCCAGCAGCCATGGAAAGAACACTGAAGCTTTCTTT.